Listed here is a single T cell receptor beta chain. V lost 3 bases to trimming and J lost 2 bases, with 7 bases between them. CDR3 length: 13 amino acids. Germline CDR1 and CDR2: SGHTA and FQGNSA. This sample was taken from a study of early T cells in non-severe SARS-CoV-2 infection. From the 5' RACE reads, TCRdb called clonotypes with MiXCR, one entry per CDR3 protein. The sample records about 64,000 distinct CDR3 sequences, 8% to 9% being singletons. The sequence was collected from an adult who was a healthcare worker with PCR-confirmed SARS-CoV-2 infection or an uninfected control (not recorded which). Sequenced material: whole blood, taken at baseline. The chain has TRBV7-2 and TRBJ2-5; possible D gene TRBD2, 5 bases. CDR3 sequence: CASSFSVQETQYF. CDR3 nucleotide sequence: TGTGCCAGCAGCTTTAGCGTTCAAGAGACCCAGTACTTC.